The source of this T cell receptor beta chain is a study of T cells after yellow fever vaccination (dated by TCRdb to between 2019 and 2020). With regard to the full study: The SMART-Seq v4 Ultra Low Input RNA kit was used to prepare libraries from fractions with low cell numbers. To follow T-cell clones before and after both primary and booster YFV17D yellow fever vaccination, bulk TCR alpha and beta repertoires underwent longitudinal sequencing. Two healthy male donors made up the cohort, one aged 18 to 30 years and the other aged 30 to 40 years. Blood samples were taken at several timepoints before and after primary and secondary immunization, and bulk PBMC replicates and cell subsets were isolated.

There are many counts of this clonotype. What antigen it recognizes has not been identified. The record has no base qualities; no much larger clone is one base away. Overall study outcomes, separate from this receptor: A small fraction of clonotypes appeared in both the CD4 and CD8 compartments, likely as a result of convergent recombination. The secondary T-cell response was weaker than the primary response but faster, peaking on day 5 instead of day 15. Computational filtering was required because FACS-sorted repertoires could contain abundant contaminating clonotypes from the bulk population. Most clones expanded after primary vaccination were re-detected after the booster (approximately 95% of CD4 and roughly 85% of CD8), suggesting broad memory maintenance. Because the study included only a couple of donors, the extent to which the findings can be generalized is limited.

TCR cDNA was synthesized by 5'RACE template switching, which introduced a universal primer site and unique molecular identifiers. Priming for cDNA synthesis came from both the TCR alpha and TCR beta constant segments. Library amplification involved two PCR steps, and the second step added sample barcodes and sequencing adapters. Sequencing of the libraries was done on either Illumina HiSeq 2500 (2x100 bp) or NovaSeq (2x150 bp). In the original analysis: Demultiplexing of reads and collapsing into UMI consensus sequences were performed with MIGEC, and V(D)J alignment was carried out with MiXCR. Clonotypes responding to the vaccine were identified with edgeR on replicate PBMC samples, with the criteria of FDR below 0.01 and a log2 fold change above 5 up to day 15. CD4 or CD8 identity was assigned to each bulk clonotype according to whether the clonotype was present at higher abundance in the sequenced CD4 repertoire or the sequenced CD8 repertoire. In-frame beta chains were kept once TCRdb had trimmed the public reads at Q25 with fastp and called clones with MiXCR. Here each entry gathers all rows of one CDR3 protein and keeps the most common genes and DNA. The V and J calls were not made by the authors but by TCRdb's processing. The sample table shows some 550,000 distinct CDR3 sequences, and roughly 21% are seen once. The ten largest account for 14% of the sample.

The treatment or condition tag for this specimen amounts to: live attenuated yellow fever vaccine strain. At each blood-draw timepoint, two biological replicates of bulk PBMCs were obtained. A standard Ficoll-Paque protocol was used to isolate PBMCs from peripheral blood. RNA was extracted with TriZol from bulk PBMCs, CD4 and CD8 fractions, and dextramer-positive and dextramer-negative fractions. This clonotype originated in a man aged 25 to 40 who received the YFV17D yellow fever vaccine. The sample in question was PBMCs, obtained 15 days after the yellow fever booster vaccination.

The CDR3 loop reads CASTVGGRVYNEQFF. The sequenced DNA: TGTGCCAGCACCGTGGGGGGGAGGGTTTACAATGAGCAGTTCTTC. The chain was built from TRBV28 and TRBJ2-1, and TRBD2 aligns with 7 junction nucleotides. Based on the germline V gene, the CDR1 and CDR2 sequences are MDHEN and SYDVKM. Including the terminal cysteine and phenylalanine, the CDR3 comprises 15 residues. Only CDR3 DNA is held: 45 bases, read in frame from base 1. The germline V and J ends show losses of 7 bases and 4 bases respectively, and no gene match explains 10 bases of the junction.